The table lists the clone carrying this T cell receptor beta chain with a count of one. The PCR used 60 Vbeta and 13 Jbeta primers. Measured with immunoSEQ multiplex PCR; TCRdb has only the in-frame clones, and not every one. The sample lists 140,000 or so clones, roughly 80% occurring once. CDR1 and CDR2 (germline): SGDLS, YYNGEE. This CDR3 comprises 17 residues. V lost 0 bases and J lost 4; bases outside the gene matches: 4. The sample comes from a study of cytomegalovirus exposure and HLA in healthy donors. The chain uses TRBV9 and TRBJ2-3; 14 nucleotides agree with TRBD2. What was sequenced was PBMCs. The origin of this receptor is a woman aged 40-49 years in good health and CMV-seropositive. CDR3 sequence (DNA): TGTGCCAGCAGCGTAGTAGGGACTAGCGGGAGCTCAGATACGCAGTATTTT. Translation gives CASSVVGTSGSSDTQYF. The whole variable domain, filled in from reference TRBV9 and TRBJ2-3, reads DSGVTQTPKHLITATGQRVTLRCSPRSGDLSVYWYQQSLDQGLQFLIQYYNGEERAKGNILERFSAQQFPDLHSELNLSSLELGDSALYFCASSVVGTSGSSDTQYFGPGTRLTVL.